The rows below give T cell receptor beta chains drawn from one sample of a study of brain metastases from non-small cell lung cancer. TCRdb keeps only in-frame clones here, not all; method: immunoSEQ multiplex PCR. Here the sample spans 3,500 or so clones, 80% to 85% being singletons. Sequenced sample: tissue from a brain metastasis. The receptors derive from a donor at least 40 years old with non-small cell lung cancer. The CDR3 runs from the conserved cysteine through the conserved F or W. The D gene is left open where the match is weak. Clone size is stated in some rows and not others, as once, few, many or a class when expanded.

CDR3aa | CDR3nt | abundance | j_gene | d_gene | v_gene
CASSDSGTSGADTQYF | TGTGCCAGCAGTGACTCCGGGACTAGCGGGGCAGATACGCAGTATTTT | . | TRBJ2-3 | TRBD2 | TRBV6-4
CSSTRDNEQFF | TGCAGTTCTACTCGCGACAATGAGCAGTTCTTC | . | TRBJ2-1 | . | TRBV20-1
CASSRTGNGQETQYF | TGTGCCAGCAGTCGGACAGGGAACGGGCAAGAGACCCAGTACTTC | . | TRBJ2-5 | TRBD1 | TRBV6-5
CASSAGAKTEAFF | TGTGCCAGCAGTGCGGGGGCTAAGACTGAAGCTTTCTTT | . | TRBJ1-1 | . | TRBV6-4
CASRTGTGDKYGYTF | TGTGCCAGCAGAACCGGGACAGGGGATAAATATGGCTACACCTTC | . | TRBJ1-2 | TRBD1 | TRBV28
CSVLFGWTGGPLGEKLFF | TGCAGCGTACTTTTTGGATGGACAGGGGGCCCCCTGGGAGAAAAACTGTTTTTT | few | TRBJ1-4 | TRBD1 | TRBV29-1
CASSPPIPDFSGSYNEQFF | TGTGCCAGCTCACCACCGATCCCCGATTTCTCGGGCTCCTACAATGAGCAGTTCTTC | . | TRBJ2-1 | . | TRBV18
CASSLGFNEKLFF | TGTGCCAGCAGTTTAGGATTTAATGAAAAACTGTTTTTT | . | TRBJ1-4 | . | TRBV12-3/TRBV12-4
CASSLRGVTNEKLFF | TGTGCCAGCAGCTTGAGAGGGGTGACTAATGAAAAACTGTTTTTT | . | TRBJ1-4 | . | TRBV9
CASSQDLAGQTGNTIYF | TGTGCCAGCAGCCAAGATCTCGCAGGGCAGACTGGAAACACCATATATTTT | once | TRBJ1-3 | . | TRBV3-1/TRBV3-2
CASYRAPGGLTEAFF | TGCGCCAGCTACCGGGCCCCGGGAGGATTGACTGAAGCTTTCTTT | once | TRBJ1-1 | . | TRBV10-2
CASSRGAYEQYF | TGTGCCAGCAGCCGCGGGGCCTACGAGCAGTACTTC | . | TRBJ2-7 | . | TRBV14
CASSEPEQGFHSYTF | TGCGCCAGCAGTGAGCCGGAACAGGGCTTTCATAGCTACACCTTC | . | TRBJ1-2 | . | TRBV10-2
CASSQSRGGTEAFF | TGTGCCAGCAGTCAATCTCGTGGGGGCACTGAAGCTTTCTTT | few | TRBJ1-1 | . | TRBV3-1/TRBV3-2
CASRSGSSYEQYF | TGTGCCAGCAGAAGCGGGAGCTCCTACGAGCAGTACTTC | . | TRBJ2-7 | TRBD2 | TRBV5-8
CAWSSWSRATHEQYF | TGTGCCTGGAGTTCTTGGAGCAGGGCGACCCACGAGCAGTACTTC | . | TRBJ2-7 | . | TRBV30
CASSLVGGATGELFF | TGTGCCAGCAGCTTAGTGGGGGGCGCGACCGGGGAGCTGTTTTTT | . | TRBJ2-2 | . | TRBV7-6
CASSSGTGSWYGYTF | TGTGCCAGCAGCTCCGGGACAGGTAGTTGGTATGGCTACACCTTC | . | TRBJ1-2 | TRBD1 | TRBV7-9
CATSSRGETEAFF | TGTGCCACCAGCAGCAGGGGTGAGACTGAAGCTTTCTTT | few | TRBJ1-1 | . | TRBV15
CASSQAPSATDTQYF | TGTGCCAGCAGTCAAGCCCCTAGCGCCACAGATACGCAGTATTTT | . | TRBJ2-3 | . | TRBV7-9
CASRQGVKYGYTF | TGTGCCAGTAGACAGGGGGTAAAGTATGGCTACACCTTC | . | TRBJ1-2 | TRBD1 | TRBV19
CASSSWCPTIRTEAFF | TGTGCCAGCAGCAGCTGGTGTCCCACAATTCGCACTGAAGCTTTCTTT | . | TRBJ1-1 | . | TRBV3-1/TRBV3-2
CASSLGQGSNQPQHF | TGTGCCAGCAGCTTGGGACAGGGAAGCAATCAGCCCCAGCATTTT | . | TRBJ1-5 | TRBD1 | TRBV5-8
CASSFGPDRDTEAFF | TGCGCCAGCAGCTTTGGTCCGGACAGGGATACTGAAGCTTTCTTT | . | TRBJ1-1 | TRBD1 | TRBV5-1
CAWSVGSGETDTQYF | TGTGCCTGGAGTGTAGGTAGCGGGGAAACAGATACGCAGTATTTT | . | TRBJ2-3 | TRBD2 | TRBV30
CASSQGQSSYEQYF | TGTGCCAGCTCACAGGGACAGTCCTCCTACGAGCAGTACTTC | . | TRBJ2-7 | TRBD1 | TRBV18
CATMAASNEQFF | TGTGCCACCATGGCAGCGAGCAATGAGCAGTTCTTC | . | TRBJ2-1 | . | TRBV24-1
CASSDQRNTEAFF | TGTGCCAGCAGTGACCAGCGGAACACTGAAGCTTTCTTT | . | TRBJ1-1 | . | TRBV6-4
CASGLRGTEAFF | TGTGCCAGCGGACTACGTGGCACTGAAGCTTTCTTT | few | TRBJ1-1 | . | TRBV28
CASRLAPDEWYTEAFF | TGTGCAAGTCGCTTAGCCCCGGACGAGTGGTACACTGAAGCTTTCTTT | . | TRBJ1-1 | . | TRBV12-2
CASSLLLAGTGELFF | TGTGCCAGCAGCTTGCTACTAGCGGGTACCGGGGAGCTGTTTTTT | . | TRBJ2-2 | TRBD2 | TRBV7-8
CASSLSRRDGYTF | TGTGCCAGCAGTTTATCAAGACGGGATGGCTACACCTTC | . | TRBJ1-2 | . | TRBV12-3/TRBV12-4
CASSLVQRTEAFF | TGTGCCAGCAGTTTAGTGCAGAGGACTGAAGCTTTCTTT | once | TRBJ1-1 | . | TRBV12-3/TRBV12-4
CASSRGGEGSMNTEAFF | TGTGCCAGCAGCCGGGGAGGGGAAGGAAGCATGAACACTGAAGCTTTCTTT | . | TRBJ1-1 | . | TRBV5-4
CASSLLRQGNGYTF | TGTGCCAGCAGTTTATTGAGACAGGGAAATGGCTACACCTTC | . | TRBJ1-2 | TRBD1 | TRBV28
CASSPQKASGRAYEQYF | TGTGCCAGCTCACCCCAAAAAGCTAGCGGGAGGGCCTACGAGCAGTACTTC | . | TRBJ2-7 | TRBD2 | TRBV18
CASSPDTTRAWGSPLHF | TGTGCCAGCTCACCCGATACCACCAGGGCTTGGGGTTCACCCCTCCACTTT | . | TRBJ1-6 | . | TRBV18
CASSLTETNTEAFF | TGTGCCAGCAGCTTAACAGAAACTAACACTGAAGCTTTCTTT | . | TRBJ1-1 | . | TRBV11-2
CASSPGGFSEAFF | TGTGCCAGCAGCCCAGGGGGCTTTTCTGAAGCTTTCTTT | . | TRBJ1-1 | TRBD1 | TRBV9
CASLLRDLYQGGNEQFF | TGTGCCAGCCTCCTCAGGGACCTTTACCAGGGGGGCAATGAGCAGTTCTTC | . | TRBJ2-1 | . | TRBV2
CASSPVDGGEKLFF | TGTGCCAGCAGTCCGGTCGACGGGGGGGAAAAACTGTTTTTT | . | TRBJ1-4 | . | TRBV27
CASSNRQRAYNEQFF | TGTGCCAGCAGTAACCGACAGAGAGCCTACAATGAGCAGTTCTTC | . | TRBJ2-1 | . | TRBV6-2/TRBV6-3
CASSLRTSGAYTGELFF | TGCGCCAGCAGCTTGAGGACTAGCGGGGCCTACACCGGGGAGCTGTTTTTT | . | TRBJ2-2 | TRBD2 | TRBV5-1
CASSSEFLFYGYTF | TGTGCCAGCAGCTCAGAATTCCTTTTCTATGGCTACACCTTC | . | TRBJ1-2 | . | TRBV28
CASSEAGGGDETQYF | TGTGCCAGCAGTGAAGCCGGCGGGGGGGACGAGACCCAGTACTTC | once | TRBJ2-5 | TRBD2 | TRBV6-1
CASRQTGSYEQYF | TGTGCCAGCAGGCAGACAGGGAGCTACGAGCAGTACTTC | . | TRBJ2-7 | TRBD1 | TRBV5-4
CASRTGPENTEAFF | TGTGCCAGTAGGACAGGGCCAGAGAACACTGAAGCTTTCTTT | . | TRBJ1-1 | TRBD1 | TRBV19
CASSEDKGLNQPQHF | TGTGCCAGCAGTGAAGATAAGGGCCTCAATCAGCCCCAGCATTTT | . | TRBJ1-5 | . | TRBV2
CVSSLVAGGYEQYF | TGTGTCAGCAGCTTGGTAGCGGGAGGCTATGAGCAGTACTTC | . | TRBJ2-7 | TRBD2 | TRBV5-6
CASSPLGTANSGANVLTF | TGTGCCAGCAGCCCACTAGGGACAGCGAACTCTGGGGCCAACGTCCTGACTTTC | . | TRBJ2-6 | TRBD1 | TRBV7-2
CAGTPGLAGVGTQYF | TGTGCCGGGACTCCGGGACTAGCGGGGGTTGGTACCCAGTACTTC | . | TRBJ2-5 | TRBD2 | TRBV2
CASSGQGDVNEKLFF | TGTGCCAGCAGCGGCCAGGGAGACGTTAATGAAAAACTGTTTTTT | . | TRBJ1-4 | . | TRBV7-9
CASRPPGYSGANVLTF | TGTGCCAGCAGACCTCCAGGGTACTCTGGGGCCAACGTCCTGACTTTC | . | TRBJ2-6 | . | TRBV28
CASSSSTGGYETQYF | TGTGCCAGCAGCTCATCGACAGGGGGCTATGAGACCCAGTACTTC | . | TRBJ2-5 | TRBD1 | TRBV3-1/TRBV3-2
CASSPQGAEFTEAFF | TGTGCCAGCTCACCACAGGGAGCAGAATTCACTGAAGCTTTCTTT | . | TRBJ1-1 | . | TRBV18
CASSLRGIGNTEAFF | TGTGCCAGCAGCTTAAGGGGCATCGGGAACACTGAAGCTTTCTTT | . | TRBJ1-1 | . | TRBV7-3